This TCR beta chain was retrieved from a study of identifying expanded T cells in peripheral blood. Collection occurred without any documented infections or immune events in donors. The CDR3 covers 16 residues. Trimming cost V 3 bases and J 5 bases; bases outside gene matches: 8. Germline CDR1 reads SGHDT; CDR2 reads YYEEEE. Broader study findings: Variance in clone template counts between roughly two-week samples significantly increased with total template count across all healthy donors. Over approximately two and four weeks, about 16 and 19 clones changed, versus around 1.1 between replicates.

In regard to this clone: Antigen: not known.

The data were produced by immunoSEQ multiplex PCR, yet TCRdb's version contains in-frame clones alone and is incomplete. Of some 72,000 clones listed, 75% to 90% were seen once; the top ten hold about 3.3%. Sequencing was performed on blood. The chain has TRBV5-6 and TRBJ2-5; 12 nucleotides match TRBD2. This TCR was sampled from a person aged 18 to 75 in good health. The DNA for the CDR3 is TGTGCCAGCAGCTCAAGACTAGCGGGGGCGATGGAGACCCAGTACTTC. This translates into CASSSRLAGAMETQYF.